A selection of T cell receptor beta chains follows, all from one sample in a study of blood T cell repertoires in COVID-19. The protocol was immunoSEQ multiplex PCR, while the TCRdb copy is restricted to in-frame clones and leaves out a portion. The sample lists fewer than 200,000 clones, 88% seen once, with 5% to 6.5% in the top ten. Sequencing was performed on peripheral blood. The receptor set was obtained from a middle-aged man with active or convalescent COVID-19. Each CDR3 is given with its conserved first and last residue. Fields, in order: clone size, V gene, J gene, D gene, CDR3 DNA, CDR3 protein. A D gene is named only where the DNA matches it firmly. Size is omitted from some rows. Given values are once, few, many or a class for expanded clones.

clone_size: NA; v_call: TRBV12-5; j_call: TRBJ1-1; d_call: TRBD1; cdr3_nt: TGTGCTAGTGGTTTGGGGGAGGGGACAGGGGTTTCTGAAGCTTTCTTT; cdr3_aa: CASGLGEGTGVSEAFF
clone_size: NA; v_call: TRBV19; j_call: TRBJ1-1; d_call: NA; cdr3_nt: TGTGCCAGTACTTTTAGAGACACTGAAGCTTTCTTT; cdr3_aa: CASTFRDTEAFF
clone_size: once; v_call: TRBV27; j_call: TRBJ1-2; d_call: NA; cdr3_nt: TGTGCCAGCAGTTCCTTAGACAGGTCGGGTGGCTACACCTTC; cdr3_aa: CASSSLDRSGGYTF
clone_size: NA; v_call: TRBV5-1; j_call: TRBJ1-3; d_call: NA; cdr3_nt: TGCGCCAGCAGCTTGAGGGCAGCCGAGGGCTCTGGAAACACCATATATTTT; cdr3_aa: CASSLRAAEGSGNTIYF
clone_size: NA; v_call: TRBV7-9; j_call: TRBJ1-1; d_call: NA; cdr3_nt: TGTGCCAGCAGCCCACAGGGAGAAGCTTTCTTT; cdr3_aa: CASSPQGEAFF
clone_size: NA; v_call: TRBV10-3; j_call: TRBJ1-4; d_call: NA; cdr3_nt: TGTGCCATCAGTGAGTCTCGCCAGGGGAGTGAAAAACTGTTTTTT; cdr3_aa: CAISESRQGSEKLFF
clone_size: NA; v_call: TRBV4-1; j_call: TRBJ1-5; d_call: NA; cdr3_nt: TGCGCCAGCAGCCAAGCTAGTGGACAGTCAAGCAATCAGCCCCAGCATTTT; cdr3_aa: CASSQASGQSSNQPQHF
clone_size: NA; v_call: TRBV10-3; j_call: TRBJ2-3; d_call: NA; cdr3_nt: TGTGCCATCAGTGAGACTGGGCCAGATACGCAGTATTTT; cdr3_aa: CAISETGPDTQYF
clone_size: NA; v_call: TRBV19; j_call: TRBJ1-2; d_call: NA; cdr3_nt: TGTGCCAGTAGTATATCGGGGGGAAGTGATGGCTACACCTTC; cdr3_aa: CASSISGGSDGYTF
clone_size: NA; v_call: TRBV19; j_call: TRBJ1-5; d_call: NA; cdr3_nt: TGTGCCAGTACGATCGGCCCGCCCCGGGGCAATCAGCCCCAGCATTTT; cdr3_aa: CASTIGPPRGNQPQHF
clone_size: NA; v_call: TRBV5-6; j_call: TRBJ2-5; d_call: TRBD2; cdr3_nt: TGTGCCAGCAGCTCGGACAGGACTAGCGGGAGGGCCGGGGAGACCCAGTACTTC; cdr3_aa: CASSSDRTSGRAGETQYF
clone_size: NA; v_call: TRBV7-6; j_call: TRBJ2-7; d_call: NA; cdr3_nt: TGTGCCAGCAGCTTAGAGATTACAGGATCGTACAAGCAGTACTTC; cdr3_aa: CASSLEITGSYKQYF
clone_size: NA; v_call: TRBV28; j_call: TRBJ2-7; d_call: TRBD1; cdr3_nt: TGTGCCAGCAGTTCTTTGACAGGGCCATCTACAAGTGAGCAGTACTTC; cdr3_aa: CASSSLTGPSTSEQYF
clone_size: NA; v_call: TRBV6-2/TRBV6-3; j_call: TRBJ2-2; d_call: TRBD2; cdr3_nt: TGTGCCAGCAGTATCATTCGGGGGGTCCCTGACACCGGGGAGCTGTTTTTT; cdr3_aa: CASSIIRGVPDTGELFF
clone_size: NA; v_call: TRBV6-2/TRBV6-3; j_call: TRBJ2-2; d_call: NA; cdr3_nt: TGTGCCAGCAGTTACCCTTCGAACACCGGGGAGCTGTTTTTT; cdr3_aa: CASSYPSNTGELFF
clone_size: NA; v_call: TRBV5-4; j_call: TRBJ2-3; d_call: NA; cdr3_nt: TGTGCCAGCAGCTTGGCCCCAAATACGCAGTATTTT; cdr3_aa: CASSLAPNTQYF
clone_size: NA; v_call: TRBV5-1; j_call: TRBJ2-7; d_call: TRBD1; cdr3_nt: TGCGCCAGCAGCCCGGGACAGGGCCCCTTTGAGCAGTACTTC; cdr3_aa: CASSPGQGPFEQYF
clone_size: NA; v_call: TRBV2; j_call: TRBJ1-4; d_call: NA; cdr3_nt: TGTGCCAGCAGTGAAGCGACAGAAGGAAAACTGTTTTTT; cdr3_aa: CASSEATEGKLFF
clone_size: few; v_call: TRBV7-9; j_call: TRBJ1-1; d_call: NA; cdr3_nt: TGTGCCAGCAGCCCTGGAGGCACTGAAGCTTTCTTT; cdr3_aa: CASSPGGTEAFF
clone_size: few; v_call: TRBV2; j_call: TRBJ1-5; d_call: NA; cdr3_nt: TGTGCCAGCAGTGAAGGTTTCGGGGATTTGGATCAGCCCCAGCATTTT; cdr3_aa: CASSEGFGDLDQPQHF
clone_size: NA; v_call: TRBV11-2; j_call: TRBJ2-5; d_call: NA; cdr3_nt: TGTGCCAGCAGCTTACAGAGGGAAGGGACCCAGTACTTC; cdr3_aa: CASSLQREGTQYF
clone_size: NA; v_call: TRBV5-1; j_call: TRBJ2-4; d_call: TRBD2; cdr3_nt: TGCGCCAGCAGCTTCGTTTGGTCGCGGGGGGGCTTGTTCGCCAAAAACATTCAGTACTTC; cdr3_aa: CASSFVWSRGGLFAKNIQYF
clone_size: NA; v_call: TRBV13; j_call: TRBJ2-7; d_call: TRBD1; cdr3_nt: TGTGCCAGCAGCTTAAACCGGGACAGCTACGAGCAGTACTTC; cdr3_aa: CASSLNRDSYEQYF
clone_size: few; v_call: TRBV5-4; j_call: TRBJ1-2; d_call: TRBD1; cdr3_nt: TGTGCCAGCAGCTTAGGGGGCGGTTTTGGCTACACCTTC; cdr3_aa: CASSLGGGFGYTF
clone_size: NA; v_call: TRBV21-1; j_call: TRBJ2-7; d_call: NA; cdr3_nt: TGTGCCAGCAGCGACCACGAAGAGGCCAGGGGCGCCTACGAGCAGTACTTC; cdr3_aa: CASSDHEEARGAYEQYF
clone_size: NA; v_call: TRBV7-2; j_call: TRBJ2-7; d_call: TRBD2; cdr3_nt: TGTGCCAGCAGCTTAGTTGGCGGGAGTCCTTTGGGGGAGCAGTACTTC; cdr3_aa: CASSLVGGSPLGEQYF
clone_size: once; v_call: TRBV4-1; j_call: TRBJ1-1; d_call: NA; cdr3_nt: TGCGCCAGCAGCCGTCACAGGGATTTTACTGAAGCTTTCTTT; cdr3_aa: CASSRHRDFTEAFF
clone_size: NA; v_call: TRBV7-9; j_call: TRBJ2-7; d_call: NA; cdr3_nt: TGTGCCAGCAGCTTAATGACGGGGGTCTCCTACGAGCAGTACTTC; cdr3_aa: CASSLMTGVSYEQYF